This T cell receptor (beta chain) comes out of a study of cytomegalovirus exposure and HLA in healthy donors. Study-level background: Genotyping showed around 80% of 300 to 450 donors falling in the Caucasian-associated ancestry cluster. Regarding the study as a whole: More clonal expansion characterized HLA-associated TCR beta chains than equally common others in a later analysis.

PCR used 60 Vbeta primers and 13 Jbeta primers. Measured with immunoSEQ multiplex PCR; TCRdb has only the in-frame clones, and not every one. There are approximately 170,000 clones in the sample; 79% occur only once, and over 2% lies in the top ten. With regard to this clone: The antigen is undetermined.

The source of this sequence is a woman aged 45-65 years in good health and CMV-seronegative. The sample comprised PBMCs.

The DNA of the CDR3 is TGTGCCAGCAGCTGGGATGACAGAAGAAACACCATATATTTT. It translates to CASSWDDRRNTIYF. V is TRBV11-2 and J is TRBJ1-3, with a weak D call TRBD1 (5 bases). Per the germline V gene, CDR1 is SGHAT and CDR2 is FQNNGV. The CDR3 spans 14 residues. Trimming left V 4 bases short and J 5 bases short, with 12 bases between.